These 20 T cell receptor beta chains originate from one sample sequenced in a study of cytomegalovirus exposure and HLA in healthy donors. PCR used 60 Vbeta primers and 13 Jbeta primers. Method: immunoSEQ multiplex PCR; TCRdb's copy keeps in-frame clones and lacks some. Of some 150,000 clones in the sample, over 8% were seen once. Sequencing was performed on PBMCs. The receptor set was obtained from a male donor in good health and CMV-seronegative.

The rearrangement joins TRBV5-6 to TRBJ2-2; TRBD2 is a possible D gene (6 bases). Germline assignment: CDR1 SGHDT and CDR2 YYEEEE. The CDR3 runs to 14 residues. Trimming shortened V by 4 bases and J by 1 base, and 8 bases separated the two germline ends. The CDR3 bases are TGTGCCAGCAGCCCCGGGGGGAACACCGGGGAGCTGTTTTTT. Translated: CASSPGGNTGELFF.

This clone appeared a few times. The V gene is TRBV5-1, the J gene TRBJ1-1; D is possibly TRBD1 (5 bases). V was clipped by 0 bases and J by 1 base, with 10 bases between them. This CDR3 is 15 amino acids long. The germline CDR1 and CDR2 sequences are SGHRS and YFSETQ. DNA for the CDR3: TGCGCCAGCAGCTTGGAAGGGGCCTGGAACACTGAAGCTTTCTTT. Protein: CASSLEGAWNTEAFF.

DNA of the CDR3: TGTGCCAGTAGTATAAGAAGGGGACCGGGACAGTACAATGAGCAGTTCTTC. Translated, it gives CASSIRRGPGQYNEQFF. This chain links TRBV19 with TRBJ2-1; TRBD1 agrees at 7 bases. In germline, CDR1 is LNHDA, CDR2 SQIVND (reference sequence). The ends lost 2 bases at V and 4 bases at J; junction bases unmatched: 11. The length of the CDR3 is 17 residues.

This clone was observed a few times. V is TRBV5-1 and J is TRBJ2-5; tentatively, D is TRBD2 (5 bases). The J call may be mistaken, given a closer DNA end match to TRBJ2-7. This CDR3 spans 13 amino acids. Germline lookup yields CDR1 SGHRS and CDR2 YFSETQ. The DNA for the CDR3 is TGCGCCAGCAGCCACGGGGTAAGCTACGAGCAGTACTTC. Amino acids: CASSHGVSYEQYF.

The CDR3 is CAISSDRDNEQFF. The DNA of the CDR3 is TGTGCCATCAGCTCGGACAGGGACAATGAGCAGTTCTTC. The genes are TRBV10-3 and TRBJ2-1; the match to TRBD1 covers 8 bases. Germline CDR1 ENHRY, CDR2 SYGVKD. V dropped 6 bases and J dropped 5; count of bases not matched to a gene: 3. The length of the CDR3 is 13 residues.

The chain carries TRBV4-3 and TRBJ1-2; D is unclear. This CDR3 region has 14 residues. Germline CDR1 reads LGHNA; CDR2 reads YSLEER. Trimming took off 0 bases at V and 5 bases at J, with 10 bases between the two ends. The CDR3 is CASSQDRLTYGYTF. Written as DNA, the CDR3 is TGCGCCAGCAGCCAAGATCGACTGACTTATGGCTACACCTTC.

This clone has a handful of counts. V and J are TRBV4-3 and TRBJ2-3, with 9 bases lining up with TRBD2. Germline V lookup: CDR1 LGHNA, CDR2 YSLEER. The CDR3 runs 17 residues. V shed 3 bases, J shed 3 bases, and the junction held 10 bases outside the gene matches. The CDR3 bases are TGCGCCAGCAGCCATGTGTCGCGGGGGGGCGGGACAGATACGCAGTATTTT. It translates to CASSHVSRGGGTDTQYF.

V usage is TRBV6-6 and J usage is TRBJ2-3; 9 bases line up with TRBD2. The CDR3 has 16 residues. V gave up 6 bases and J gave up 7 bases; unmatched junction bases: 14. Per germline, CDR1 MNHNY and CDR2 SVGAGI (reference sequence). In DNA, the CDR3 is TGTGCCAGCAGCCCGTGGGCGGGAGGGGTTCGGCATACGCAGTATTTT. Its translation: CASSPWAGGVRHTQYF.

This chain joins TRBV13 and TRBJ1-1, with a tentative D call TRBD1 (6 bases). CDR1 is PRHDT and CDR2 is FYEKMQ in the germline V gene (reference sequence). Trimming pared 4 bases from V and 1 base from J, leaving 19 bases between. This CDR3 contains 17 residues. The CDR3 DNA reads TGTGCCAGCAGCTCTACAGGGATCGGATGGGCGAACACTGAAGCTTTCTTT. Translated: CASSSTGIGWANTEAFF.

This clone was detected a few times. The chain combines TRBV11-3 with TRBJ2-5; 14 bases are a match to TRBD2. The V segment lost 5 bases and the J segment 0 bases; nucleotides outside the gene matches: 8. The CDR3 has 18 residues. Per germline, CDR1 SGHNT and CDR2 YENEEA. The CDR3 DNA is TGTGCCAGCAGCCCGGGACTAGCGGGGGCCACGTACCAAGAGACCCAGTACTTC. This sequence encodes CASSPGLAGATYQETQYF.

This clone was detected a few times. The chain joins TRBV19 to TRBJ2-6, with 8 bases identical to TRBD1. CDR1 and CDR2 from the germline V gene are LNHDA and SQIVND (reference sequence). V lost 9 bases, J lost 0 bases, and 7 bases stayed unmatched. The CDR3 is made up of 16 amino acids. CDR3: CASSLQGDSGANVLTF. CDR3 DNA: TGTGCCAGCTCTCTACAGGGGGACTCTGGGGCCAACGTCCTGACTTTC.

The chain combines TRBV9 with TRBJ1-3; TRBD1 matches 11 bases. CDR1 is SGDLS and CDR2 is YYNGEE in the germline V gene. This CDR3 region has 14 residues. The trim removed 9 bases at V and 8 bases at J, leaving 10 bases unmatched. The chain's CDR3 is CATLPRDRGDTIYF. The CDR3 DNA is TGTGCCACCCTACCCCGGGACAGGGGGGACACCATATATTTT.

This chain's CDR3 is CASTPTGTHYGYTF. The CDR3 DNA reads as TGTGCCAGCACTCCGACAGGGACGCACTATGGCTACACCTTC. This chain links TRBV5-8 with TRBJ1-2; 7 bases map to TRBD1. Looked up from germline, CDR1 is SGHTS and CDR2 is YDEGEE. The length of the CDR3 is 14 residues. Germline trimming cut 6 bases from V and 3 bases from J; bases unmatched to any gene: 8.

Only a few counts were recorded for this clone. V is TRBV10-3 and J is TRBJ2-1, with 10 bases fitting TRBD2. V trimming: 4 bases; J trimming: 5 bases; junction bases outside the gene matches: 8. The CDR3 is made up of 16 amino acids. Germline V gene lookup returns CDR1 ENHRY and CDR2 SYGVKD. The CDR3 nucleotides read TGTGCCATCAGTGGAAGAGTTGGACTAGCGGACAATGAGCAGTTCTTC. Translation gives CAISGRVGLADNEQFF.

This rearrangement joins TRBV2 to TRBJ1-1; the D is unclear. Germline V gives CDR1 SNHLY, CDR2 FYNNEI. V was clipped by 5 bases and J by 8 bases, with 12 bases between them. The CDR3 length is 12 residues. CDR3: CASSFGWREAFF. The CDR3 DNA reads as TGTGCCAGCAGTTTCGGGTGGAGGGAAGCTTTCTTT.

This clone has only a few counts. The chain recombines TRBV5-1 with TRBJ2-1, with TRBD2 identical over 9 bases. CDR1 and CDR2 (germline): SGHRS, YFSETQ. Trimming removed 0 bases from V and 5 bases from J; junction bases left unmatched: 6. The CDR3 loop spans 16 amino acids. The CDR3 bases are TGCGCCAGCAGCTTGGTGTCGGCGGGAGGGAACAATGAGCAGTTCTTC. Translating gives CASSLVSAGGNNEQFF.

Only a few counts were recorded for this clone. CDR3 region: CASSSGGNYGYTF. The CDR3 region has the DNA TGTGCCAGCAGCTCCGGGGGTAACTATGGCTACACCTTC. The chain couples TRBV28 to TRBJ1-2, with D possibly TRBD1 on 5 matching bases. Germline loops: CDR1 MDHEN, CDR2 SYDVKM. Trimming removed 6 bases from V and 1 base from J, with 9 bases in between. This CDR3 has 13 residues.

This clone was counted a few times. The CDR3 protein is CASSRDGTGSQPQHF. The DNA of the CDR3 is TGTGCCAGCAGTCGAGATGGGACAGGGAGTCAGCCCCAGCATTTT. The genes are TRBV6-5 and TRBJ1-5; 9 bases are shared with TRBD1. The CDR3 is 15 residues long. From germline, CDR1 is MNHEY and CDR2 SVGAGI. V shed 5 bases and J 6 bases; nucleotides not matched to a gene: 8.

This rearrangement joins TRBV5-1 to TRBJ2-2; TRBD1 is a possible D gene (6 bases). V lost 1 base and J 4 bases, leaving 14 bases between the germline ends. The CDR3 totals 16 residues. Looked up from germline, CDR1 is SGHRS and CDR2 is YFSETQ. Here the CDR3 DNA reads TGCGCCAGCAGCTTGACGGGACACACGTCCACCGGGGAGCTGTTTTTT. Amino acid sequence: CASSLTGHTSTGELFF.

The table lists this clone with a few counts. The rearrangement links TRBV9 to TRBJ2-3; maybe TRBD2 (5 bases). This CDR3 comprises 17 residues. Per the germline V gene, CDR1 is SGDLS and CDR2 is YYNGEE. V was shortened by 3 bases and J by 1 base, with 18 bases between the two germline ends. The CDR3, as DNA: TGTGCCAGCAGCGGGGCGAGTAGCGAGCGCCGCACAGATACGCAGTATTTT. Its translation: CASSGASSERRTDTQYF.